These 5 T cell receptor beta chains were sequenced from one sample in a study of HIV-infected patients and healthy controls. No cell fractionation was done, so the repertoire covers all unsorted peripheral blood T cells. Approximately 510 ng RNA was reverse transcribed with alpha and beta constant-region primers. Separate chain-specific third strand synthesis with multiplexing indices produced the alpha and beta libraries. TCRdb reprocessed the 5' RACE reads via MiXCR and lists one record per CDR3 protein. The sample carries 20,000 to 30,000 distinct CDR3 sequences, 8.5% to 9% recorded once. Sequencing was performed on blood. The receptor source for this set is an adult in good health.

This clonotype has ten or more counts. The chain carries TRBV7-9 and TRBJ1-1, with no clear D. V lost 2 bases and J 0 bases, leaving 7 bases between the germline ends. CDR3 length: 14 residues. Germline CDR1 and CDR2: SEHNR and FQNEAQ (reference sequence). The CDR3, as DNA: TGTGCCAGCAGCTTAATGAGCATGAACACTGAAGCTTTCTTT. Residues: CASSLMSMNTEAFF.

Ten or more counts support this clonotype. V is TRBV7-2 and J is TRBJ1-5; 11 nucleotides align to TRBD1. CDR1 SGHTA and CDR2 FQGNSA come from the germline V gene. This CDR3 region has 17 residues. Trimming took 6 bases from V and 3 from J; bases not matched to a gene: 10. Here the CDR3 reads CASSLRTGGLDNQPQHF. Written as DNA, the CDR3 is TGTGCCAGCAGTTTAAGGACAGGGGGCTTAGACAATCAGCCCCAGCATTTT.

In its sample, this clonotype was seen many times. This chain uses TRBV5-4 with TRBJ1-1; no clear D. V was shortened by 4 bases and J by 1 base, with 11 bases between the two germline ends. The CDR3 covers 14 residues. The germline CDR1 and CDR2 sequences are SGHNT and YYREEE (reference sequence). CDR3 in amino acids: CASSTASQNTEAFF. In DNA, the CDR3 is TGTGCCAGCAGCACCGCCTCACAGAACACTGAAGCTTTCTTT.

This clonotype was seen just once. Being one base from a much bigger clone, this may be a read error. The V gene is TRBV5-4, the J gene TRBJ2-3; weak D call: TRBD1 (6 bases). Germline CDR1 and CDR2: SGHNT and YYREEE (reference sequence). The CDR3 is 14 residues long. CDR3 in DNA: TGTGTCAGCAGCCCGACAGGCGTCACAGATACGCAGTATTTT. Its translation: CVSSPTGVTDTQYF.

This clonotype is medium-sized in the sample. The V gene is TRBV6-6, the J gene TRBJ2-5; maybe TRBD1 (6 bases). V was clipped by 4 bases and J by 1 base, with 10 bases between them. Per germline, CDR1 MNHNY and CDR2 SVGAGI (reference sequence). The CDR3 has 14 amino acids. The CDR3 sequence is CASSFRGPQETQYF. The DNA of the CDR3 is TGTGCCAGCAGTTTCAGGGGCCCCCAAGAGACCCAGTACTTC.